Presented here are 15 T cell receptor beta chains from one specimen sequenced in a study of cytomegalovirus exposure and HLA in healthy donors. PCR employed 60 Vbeta and 13 Jbeta primers. TCRdb's copy holds only in-frame clones and misses some; the assay was immunoSEQ multiplex PCR. The sample consists of 150,000 to 200,000 clones, 82% of them appearing once. Input material: PBMCs. The receptor source for this set is a man aged 40-55 years in good health and CMV-seronegative.

The chain recombines TRBV10-1 with TRBJ2-7; TRBD1 might be the D (5 bases). This CDR3 comprises 16 residues. CDR1 and CDR2 (germline): WNHNN, SYGVQD (reference sequence). V dropped 3 bases and J dropped 3 bases, with 18 bases sitting between them. CDR3 nucleotide sequence: TGCGCCAGCAGTGACCCCAGGGCGAATGAATACTACGAGCAGTACTTC. It yields the protein CASSDPRANEYYEQYF.

The genes are TRBV14 and TRBJ1-1; a weak D match, TRBD1 (6 bases). CDR3 size: 14 residues. CDR1 and CDR2 (germline): SGHDN, FVKESK. V was clipped by 8 bases and J by 4 bases, with 17 bases between them. The CDR3, as DNA: TGTGCCAGCTACACCACAGGGAGGGGCACTGAAGCTTTCTTT. Translated: CASYTTGRGTEAFF. Combining the CDR3 with reference TRBV14 and TRBJ1-1 gives the whole variable domain EAGVTQFPSHSVIEKGQTVTLRCDPISGHDNLYWYRRVMGKEIKFLLHFVKESKQDESGMPNNRFLAERTGGTYSTLKVQPAELEDSGVYFCASYTTGRGTEAFFGQGTRLTVV.

The chain combines TRBV2 with TRBJ1-5; D is undetermined. Trimming left V 5 bases short and J 13 bases short, with 15 bases between. The CDR3 is 12 amino acids. Germline V CDR1 and CDR2: SNHLY, FYNNEI. The CDR3 nucleotides read TGTGCCAGCAGTCCCCCAGCGGGCAGGCAGCATTTT. Translated: CASSPPAGRQHF.

In its sample, this clone was seen a few times. This chain uses TRBV6-5 with TRBJ2-2; 8 nucleotides match TRBD1. The V and J ends lost 6 bases and 5 bases, in that order; junction bases with no gene match: 2. Germline CDR1 MNHEY, CDR2 SVGAGI. The CDR3 is 13 amino acids. The CDR3 loop is CASRDRGTGELFF. The CDR3, as DNA: TGTGCCAGCAGAGACAGGGGTACCGGGGAGCTGTTTTTT.

This chain joins TRBV7-9 and TRBJ2-1; a weak D match, TRBD2 (5 bases). The CDR3 length is 14 residues. V was trimmed by 5 bases and J by 4 bases, leaving 12 bases between them. From germline, CDR1 is SEHNR and CDR2 FQNEAQ (reference sequence). The CDR3 coding sequence is TGTGCCAGCAGCCCCAAGACTACTTACAATGAGCAGTTCTTC. It specifies CASSPKTTYNEQFF.

The rearrangement uses TRBV5-1 and TRBJ2-7; D remains ambiguous. Trimming left V 0 bases short and J 0 bases short, with 10 bases between. Germline V CDR1 and CDR2: SGHRS, YFSETQ. This CDR3 contains 15 residues. As DNA, the CDR3 is TGCGCCAGCAGCTTGGAGGTAAGGAGCTCCTACGAGCAGTACTTC. Protein sequence: CASSLEVRSSYEQYF.

This chain connects TRBV27 to TRBJ1-2; 9 nucleotides match TRBD1. J was trimmed by 4 bases and V by 6 bases; bases with no gene match: 12. The germline V gene has CDR1 MNHEY and CDR2 SMNVEV (reference sequence). This CDR3 region has 16 residues. The CDR3 here is CASSRDRDEYSYGYTF. The CDR3 DNA reads as TGTGCCAGCAGCAGGGACAGGGACGAATATAGCTATGGCTACACCTTC.

The V and J genes are TRBV4-3 and TRBJ1-2; D call uncertain. The CDR3 covers 17 residues. CDR1 and CDR2 (germline): LGHNA, YSLEER. V was clipped by 4 bases and J by 5 bases, with 23 bases between them. The CDR3 loop is CASSPGHRDLGGYGYTF. DNA of the CDR3: TGCGCCAGCAGCCCGGGTCATAGGGATTTGGGAGGATATGGCTACACCTTC.

In DNA, the CDR3 is TGTGCCAGCAGTCAAGCGGCTCAAGAGACCCAGTACTTC. It is translated as CASSQAAQETQYF. The rearrangement joins TRBV9 to TRBJ2-5; possible D gene TRBD2, 5 bases. V shed 5 bases and J shed 2 bases, with 10 bases lying between them. This CDR3 comprises 13 residues. Germline lookup yields CDR1 SGDLS and CDR2 YYNGEE.

V and J are TRBV7-8 and TRBJ2-3; 11 bases line up with TRBD2. V lost 0 bases and J lost 6; bases outside the gene matches: 17. The germline CDR1 and CDR2 sequences are SGHVS and FQNEAQ. The CDR3 is 20 amino acids. The CDR3 DNA is TGTGCCAGCAGCTTAGCGGTACCATTTCTAGCGGGGGGATCTGGTGATACGCAGTATTTT. Protein product: CASSLAVPFLAGGSGDTQYF.

The chain carries TRBV7-2 and TRBJ2-1, with 8 positions matching TRBD2. The CDR3 is 16 amino acids. Germline V CDR1 and CDR2: SGHTA, FQGNSA. Trimming at V came to 0 bases and at J to 5 bases, leaving 6 bases not matched to a gene. The CDR3 loop is CASSLASGGPDNEQFF. The CDR3 DNA follows: TGTGCCAGCAGCTTAGCTTCGGGGGGGCCCGACAATGAGCAGTTCTTC. Together with reference TRBV7-2 and TRBJ2-1, the CDR3 gives the full variable domain: GAGVSQSPSNKVTEKGKDVELRCDPISGHTALYWYRQSLGQGLEFLIYFQGNSAPDKSGLPSDRFSAERTGGSVSTLTIQRTQQEDSAVYLCASSLASGGPDNEQFFGPGTRLTVL.

The chain has TRBV5-4 and TRBJ2-3; 9 nucleotides line up with TRBD2. Trimming took 1 base from V and 0 from J; bases not matched to a gene: 9. The CDR3 sequence is 18 residues long. CDR1 and CDR2 from the germline V gene are SGHNT and YYREEE (reference sequence). The DNA for the CDR3 is TGTGCCAGCAGCTTGTCGGGCGGGAGGGGCGGGAGCACAGATACGCAGTATTTT. Its protein is CASSLSGGRGGSTDTQYF. Looking up the rest from reference TRBV5-4 and TRBJ2-3 gives the full variable domain: ETGVTQSPTHLIKTRGQQVTLRCSSQSGHNTVSWYQQALGQGPQFIFQYYREEENGRGNFPPRFSGLQFPNYSSELNVNALELDDSALYLCASSLSGGRGGSTDTQYFGPGTRLTVL.

This rearrangement joins TRBV2 to TRBJ2-2; 8 nucleotides agree with TRBD2. CDR3 length equals 14 residues. The J segment lost 3 bases and the V segment lost 6 bases, leaving 3 bases of the junction unmatched. In germline, CDR1 is SNHLY, CDR2 FYNNEI. The CDR3 loop reads CASRGLVDTGELFF. The CDR3 bases are TGTGCCAGCAGGGGACTAGTTGACACCGGGGAGCTGTTTTTT.

The rearrangement uses TRBV6-6 and TRBJ2-7; the match to TRBD1 covers 9 bases. The CDR3 consists of 15 residues. From germline, CDR1 is MNHNY and CDR2 SVGAGI (reference sequence). The V gene end was trimmed by 5 bases and the J gene end by 3 bases; junction bases not matched to a gene: 8. The chain's CDR3 is CASSPRDRAFYEQYF. CDR3 in DNA: TGTGCCAGCAGTCCCCGGGACAGGGCCTTCTACGAGCAGTACTTC.

This clone was counted between two and nine times. This chain joins TRBV15 and TRBJ2-5; 7 bases align to TRBD2. Germline V gene sequence: CDR1 LNHNV, CDR2 YYDKDF (reference sequence). The CDR3 is made up of 16 amino acids. The J segment lost 5 bases and the V segment lost 0 bases, leaving 9 bases of the junction unmatched. CDR3 amino acids: CATSRDRGLGRETQYF. The DNA of the CDR3 is TGTGCCACCAGCAGAGATCGAGGACTAGGGCGGGAGACCCAGTACTTC. Supplemented by reference TRBV15 and TRBJ2-5, the full variable domain reads DAMVIQNPRYQVTQFGKPVTLSCSQTLNHNVMYWYQQKSSQAPKLLFHYYDKDFNNEADTPDNFQSRRPNTSFCFLDIRSPGLGDTAMYLCATSRDRGLGRETQYFGPGTRLLVL.